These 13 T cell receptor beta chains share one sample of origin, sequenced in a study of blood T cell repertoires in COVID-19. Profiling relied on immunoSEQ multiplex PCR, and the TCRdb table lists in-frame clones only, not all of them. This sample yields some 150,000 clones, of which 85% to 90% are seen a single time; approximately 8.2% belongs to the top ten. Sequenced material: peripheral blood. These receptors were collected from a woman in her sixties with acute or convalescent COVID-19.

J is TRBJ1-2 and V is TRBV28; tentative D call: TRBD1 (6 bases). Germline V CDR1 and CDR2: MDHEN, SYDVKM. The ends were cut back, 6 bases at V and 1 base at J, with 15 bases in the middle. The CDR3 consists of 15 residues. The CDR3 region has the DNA TGTGCCAGCAGCCCTGACGGACAGCTTAACTATGGCTACACCTTC. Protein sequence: CASSPDGQLNYGYTF.

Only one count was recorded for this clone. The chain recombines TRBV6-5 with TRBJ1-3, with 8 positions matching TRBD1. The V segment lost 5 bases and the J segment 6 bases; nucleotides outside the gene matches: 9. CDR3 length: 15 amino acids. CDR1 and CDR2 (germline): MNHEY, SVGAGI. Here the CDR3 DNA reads TGTGCCAGCAGTCCTTATCCAGGGGGCCTAAACACCATATATTTT. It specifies CASSPYPGGLNTIYF.

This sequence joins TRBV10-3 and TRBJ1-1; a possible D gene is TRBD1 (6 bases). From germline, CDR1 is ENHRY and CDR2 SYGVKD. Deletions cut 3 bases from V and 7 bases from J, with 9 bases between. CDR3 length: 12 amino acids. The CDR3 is CAISDRGFEAFF. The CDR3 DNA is TGTGCCATCAGTGACAGGGGCTTTGAAGCTTTCTTT.

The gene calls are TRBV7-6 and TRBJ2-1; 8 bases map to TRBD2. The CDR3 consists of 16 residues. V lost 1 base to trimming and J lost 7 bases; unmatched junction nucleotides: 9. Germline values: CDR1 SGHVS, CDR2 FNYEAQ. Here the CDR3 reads CASSLEGSGAPNEQFF. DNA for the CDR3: TGTGCCAGCAGCTTAGAAGGTAGCGGGGCTCCGAATGAGCAGTTCTTC.

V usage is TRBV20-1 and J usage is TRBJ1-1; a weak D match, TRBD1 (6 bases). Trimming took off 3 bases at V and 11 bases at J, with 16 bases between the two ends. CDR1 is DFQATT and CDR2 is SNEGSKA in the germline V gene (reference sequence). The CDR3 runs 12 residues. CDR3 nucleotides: TGCAGTGCTAGTAGGGGGAGGGACGGGGCTTTCTTT. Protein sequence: CSASRGRDGAFF.

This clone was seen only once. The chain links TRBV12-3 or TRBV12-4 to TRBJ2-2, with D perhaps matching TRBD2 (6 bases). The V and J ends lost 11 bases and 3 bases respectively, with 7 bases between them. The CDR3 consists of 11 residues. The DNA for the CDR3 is TGTGCCTCGGGGGACACCGGGGAGCTGTTTTTT. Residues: CASGDTGELFF.

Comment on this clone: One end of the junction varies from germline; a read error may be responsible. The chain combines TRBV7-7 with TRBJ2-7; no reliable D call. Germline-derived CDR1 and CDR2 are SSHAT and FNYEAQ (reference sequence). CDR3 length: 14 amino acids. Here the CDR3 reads CASSLDPSSYEQYF. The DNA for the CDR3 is TGTGCTAGCAGCTTAGATCCTTCCTCCTACGAGCAGTACTTC.

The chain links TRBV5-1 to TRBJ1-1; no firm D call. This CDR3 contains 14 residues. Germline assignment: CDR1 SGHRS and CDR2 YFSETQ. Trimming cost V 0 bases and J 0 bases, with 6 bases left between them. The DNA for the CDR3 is TGCGCCAGCAGCTTGGGGCACATGAACACTGAAGCTTTCTTT. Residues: CASSLGHMNTEAFF.

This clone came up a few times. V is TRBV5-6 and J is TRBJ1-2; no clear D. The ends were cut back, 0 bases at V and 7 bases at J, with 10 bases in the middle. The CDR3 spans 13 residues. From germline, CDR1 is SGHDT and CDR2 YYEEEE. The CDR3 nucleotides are TGTGCCAGCAGCTTGGGGATGGGGAGTGGCTACACCTTC. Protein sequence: CASSLGMGSGYTF.

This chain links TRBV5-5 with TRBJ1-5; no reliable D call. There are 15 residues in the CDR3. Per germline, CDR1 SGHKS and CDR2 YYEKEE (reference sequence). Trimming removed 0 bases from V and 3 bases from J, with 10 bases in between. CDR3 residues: CASSLDGRDNQPQHF. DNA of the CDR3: TGTGCCAGCAGCTTGGATGGGAGGGACAATCAGCCCCAGCATTTT.

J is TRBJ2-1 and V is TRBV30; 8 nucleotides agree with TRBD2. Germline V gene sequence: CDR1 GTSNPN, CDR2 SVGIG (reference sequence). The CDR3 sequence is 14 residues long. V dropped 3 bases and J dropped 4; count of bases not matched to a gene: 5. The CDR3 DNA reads TGTGCCTGGAGCGGGGGGGCTGGGTACAATGAGCAGTTCTTC. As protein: CAWSGGAGYNEQFF.

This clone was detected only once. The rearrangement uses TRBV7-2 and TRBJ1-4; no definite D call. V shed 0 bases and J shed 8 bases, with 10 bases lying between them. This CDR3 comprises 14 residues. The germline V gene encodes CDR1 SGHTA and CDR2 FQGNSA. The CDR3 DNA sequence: TGTGCCAGCAGCTTAGCCAGGTCCTCCGAAAAACTGTTTTTT. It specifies CASSLARSSEKLFF.

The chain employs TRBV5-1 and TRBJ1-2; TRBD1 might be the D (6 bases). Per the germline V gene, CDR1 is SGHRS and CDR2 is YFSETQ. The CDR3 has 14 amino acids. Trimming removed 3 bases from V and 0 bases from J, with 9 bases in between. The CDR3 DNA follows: TGCGCCAGCAGCTCGACAGGTTCTAACTATGGCTACACCTTC. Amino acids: CASSSTGSNYGYTF.